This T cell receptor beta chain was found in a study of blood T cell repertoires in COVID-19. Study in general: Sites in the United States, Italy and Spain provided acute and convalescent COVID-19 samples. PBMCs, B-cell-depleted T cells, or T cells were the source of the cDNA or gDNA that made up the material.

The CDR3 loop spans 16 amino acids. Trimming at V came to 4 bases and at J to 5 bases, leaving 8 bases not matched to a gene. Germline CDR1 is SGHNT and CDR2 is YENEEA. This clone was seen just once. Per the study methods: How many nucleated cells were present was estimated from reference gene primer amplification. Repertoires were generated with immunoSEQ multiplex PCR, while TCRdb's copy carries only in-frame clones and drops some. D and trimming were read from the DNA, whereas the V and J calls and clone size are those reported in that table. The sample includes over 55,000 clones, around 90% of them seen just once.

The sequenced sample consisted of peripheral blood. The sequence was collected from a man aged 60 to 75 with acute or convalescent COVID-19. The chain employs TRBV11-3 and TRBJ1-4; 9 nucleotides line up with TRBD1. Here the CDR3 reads CASSSNFGTGNEKLFF. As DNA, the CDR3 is TGTGCCAGCAGCTCGAACTTCGGGACAGGGAATGAAAAACTGTTTTTT.